This T cell receptor (beta chain) is from a study of response to subunit inactivated influenza vaccine. TCRdb processed the RT-PCR reads anew with MiXCR; each CDR3 protein has one entry. Of around 580,000 distinct CDR3 sequences in the sample, about 12% were seen once. General study points: Authors proposed each seasonal influenza vaccination draws in few new T cells.

This clonotype turned up a few times. Its cognate antigen is unknown. V was clipped by 0 bases and J by 2 bases, with 13 bases between them. CDR3 length: 16 amino acids. The germline V gene has CDR1 ENHRY and CDR2 SYGVKD. This chain joins TRBV10-3 and TRBJ1-2; D might be TRBD1 (5 bases). This receptor was obtained from a man in his fifties or sixties who received an inactivated influenza vaccine. This sample comprised PBMCs from blood, obtained on the day of vaccination. CDR3 sequence reads: CAISESPGPGNYGYTF. DNA for the CDR3: TGTGCCATCAGTGAGTCCCCGGGACCGGGGAACTATGGCTACACCTTC.